A selection of T cell receptor beta chains follows, all from one sample in a study of blood T cell repertoires in COVID-19. Generated by immunoSEQ multiplex PCR, the TCRdb table keeps only in-frame clones and is missing some. The data hold under 300,000 clones, with 80% to 85% observed a single time. The specimen sequenced was peripheral blood. The origin of the receptors is a young woman with acute or convalescent COVID-19. Both conserved end residues are part of each CDR3. The order of the fields is V gene, J gene, CDR3 length, clone size, D gene, CDR3 protein, CDR3 DNA. D genes are given only for firm matches. Clone size is shown for a subset of rows, as once, few, many or a class of expanded clone.

>TRBV18|TRBJ1-5|17|-|-
CASSPPTGGPQNQPQHF
TGTGCCAGCTCACCACCGACGGGGGGCCCCCAGAATCAGCCCCAGCATTTT
>TRBV25-1|TRBJ1-4|17|-|TRBD1
CASSVGQSRGYVEKLFF
TGTGCCAGCAGTGTGGGCCAAAGCAGGGGGTACGTTGAAAAACTGTTTTTT
>TRBV6-5|TRBJ2-7|14|-|-
CASSYYGTSYEQYF
TGTGCCAGCAGTTACTACGGGACATCCTACGAGCAGTACTTC
>TRBV7-2|TRBJ1-1|13|-|-
CASSSSRATEAFF
TGTGCCAGCAGCTCGAGCAGGGCCACTGAAGCTTTCTTT
>TRBV10-3|TRBJ2-7|16|-|TRBD2
CAISESSGRALDEQYF
TGTGCCATCAGTGAGTCGAGCGGGAGGGCATTGGACGAGCAGTACTTC
>TRBV4-3|TRBJ2-5|18|-|TRBD2
CASSQDPTGIAGGGTQYF
TGCGCCAGCAGCCAAGACCCCACCGGGATAGCGGGAGGGGGGACCCAGTACTTC
>TRBV7-2|TRBJ2-5|15|once|-
CASTREAVKQETQYF
TGTGCCAGCACCCGCGAGGCAGTAAAACAAGAGACCCAGTACTTC
>TRBV19|TRBJ2-7|18|-|TRBD2
CASSVGLAGIPKYYEQYF
TGTGCCAGTAGTGTGGGACTAGCGGGAATTCCGAAATACTACGAGCAGTACTTC
>TRBV19|TRBJ1-4|15|-|-
CASQTGGRFNEKLFF
TGTGCCAGTCAAACCGGAGGGAGGTTTAATGAAAAACTGTTTTTT
>TRBV19|TRBJ2-1|16|-|TRBD2
CASSIQLAGAYNEQFF
TGTGCCAGTAGTATTCAACTAGCGGGAGCCTACAATGAGCAGTTCTTC
>TRBV4-1|TRBJ2-7|13|-|-
CASSTGSSYEQYF
TGCGCCAGCAGCACAGGGTCATCCTACGAGCAGTACTTC
>TRBV11-2|TRBJ2-2|12|-|-
CASSLQAGELFF
TGTGCCAGCAGCTTACAGGCCGGGGAGCTGTTTTTT
>TRBV4-1|TRBJ1-1|20|once|TRBD1
CASSQDFQSGQGALNTEAFF
TGCGCCAGCAGCCAAGATTTTCAGTCGGGACAGGGGGCTCTGAACACTGAAGCTTTCTTT
>TRBV6-6|TRBJ2-1|19|-|TRBD2
CASSPRTSGTYRPYNEQFF
TGTGCCAGCAGTCCCCGGACTAGCGGGACCTATCGACCCTACAATGAGCAGTTCTTC
>TRBV19|TRBJ2-5|16|-|TRBD1
CASSIGTGSSKETQYF
TGTGCCAGTAGTATTGGGACAGGCAGCTCGAAAGAGACCCAGTACTTC
>TRBV11-2|TRBJ2-2|13|-|-
CASRRVGTGELFF
TGTGCCAGCAGGAGGGTTGGGACCGGGGAGCTGTTTTTT
>TRBV27|TRBJ2-7|15|-|-
CASSLGVGEVYEQYF
TGTGCCAGCAGTTTGGGTGTCGGGGAAGTATACGAGCAGTACTTC
>TRBV7-2|TRBJ1-6|18|-|-
CASSFQTISVAGNSPLHF
TGTGCCAGCAGCTTCCAGACGATTTCGGTGGCGGGCAATTCACCCCTCCACTTT
>TRBV28|TRBJ2-3|14|-|-
CASSLGQVRDTQYF
TGTGCCAGCAGTTTAGGGCAGGTTAGGGATACGCAGTATTTT
>TRBV27|TRBJ1-1|16|-|TRBD1
CASLTTGGGKNTEAFF
TGTGCCAGCCTGACGACAGGGGGCGGTAAGAACACTGAAGCTTTCTTT
>TRBV3-1/TRBV3-2|TRBJ1-5|12|-|-
CASSHYNQPQHF
TGTGCCAGCAGCCATTACAATCAGCCCCAGCATTTT
>TRBV6-2/TRBV6-3|TRBJ2-1|12|-|-
CASSSEGPEQFF
TGTGCCAGCAGTTCGGAGGGCCCTGAGCAGTTCTTC
>TRBV5-4|TRBJ1-2|13|once|-
CASSSNRDHGYTF
TGTGCCAGCAGCTCCAACAGGGACCATGGCTACACCTTC
>TRBV4-3|TRBJ2-2|15|-|TRBD2
CASSQSGRDSGELFF
TGCGCCAGCAGCCAAAGCGGGAGGGATTCCGGGGAGCTGTTTTTT
>TRBV11-3|TRBJ2-6|14|few|-
CASSTGSGANVLTF
TGTGCCAGCAGCACGGGGTCTGGGGCCAACGTCCTGACTTTC
>TRBV19|TRBJ2-1|15|-|-
CASSIVIVSYNEQFF
TGTGCCAGTAGTATAGTTATAGTATCCTACAATGAGCAGTTCTTC
>TRBV30|TRBJ1-2|13|few|-
CAWSVRANYGYTF
TGTGCCTGGAGTGTCCGAGCTAACTATGGCTACACCTTC
>TRBV10-1|TRBJ2-7|13|-|TRBD2
CASRASGSYEQYF
TGCGCCAGCCGGGCTAGCGGGAGCTACGAGCAGTACTTC
>TRBV9|TRBJ1-4|16|-|TRBD1
CASSVGGRDRGEKLFF
TGTGCCAGCAGCGTAGGGGGCCGGGACAGGGGTGAAAAACTGTTTTTT
>TRBV4-3|TRBJ2-5|15|-|TRBD1
CASSHRGSAQETQYF
TGCGCCAGCAGCCACAGGGGGAGCGCGCAAGAGACCCAGTACTTC
>TRBV9|TRBJ2-2|16|-|TRBD2
CASSPTGTSGSGELFF
TGTGCCAGCAGCCCAACCGGGACTAGCGGGAGTGGGGAGCTGTTTTTT
>TRBV9|TRBJ2-7|15|-|-
CASSVGSGIYYEQYF
TGTGCCAGCAGCGTAGGGTCAGGGATATACTACGAGCAGTACTTC
>TRBV20-1|TRBJ2-7|15|once|TRBD1
CSASPGQGASYEQYF
TGCAGTGCTAGTCCGGGACAGGGGGCTTCCTACGAGCAGTACTTC
>TRBV27|TRBJ2-7|14|once|TRBD1
CASSSGTGLYEQYF
TGTGCCAGCAGTTCCGGGACAGGGTTGTATGAGCAGTACTTC
>TRBV5-1|TRBJ2-1|16|once|TRBD2
CASSEKLAGVGNEQFF
TGCGCCAGCAGCGAAAAACTAGCGGGAGTCGGAAATGAGCAGTTCTTC
>TRBV6-5|TRBJ2-7|13|once|TRBD1
CASSRDRSYEQYF
TGTGCCAGCAGCCGGGACAGATCCTACGAGCAGTACTTC
>TRBV6-6|TRBJ2-2|13|-|TRBD2
CASRGLGDGELFF
TGTGCCAGCAGGGGACTAGGGGACGGGGAGCTGTTTTTT
>TRBV28|TRBJ1-6|13|-|TRBD1
CASSGTGRSPLHF
TGTGCCAGCAGTGGGACAGGGAGGTCACCCCTCCACTTT
>TRBV7-2|TRBJ2-5|15|-|-
CASSSQTGRQETQYF
TGTGCCAGCAGCTCCCAGACAGGCCGGCAAGAGACCCAGTACTTC
>TRBV7-9|TRBJ1-2|16|-|-
CASSLDGEVFSYGYTF
TGTGCCAGCAGCTTAGATGGCGAGGTCTTTAGTTATGGCTACACCTTC
>TRBV25-1|TRBJ2-5|13|once|-
CASKEIGAETQYF
TGTGCCAGCAAAGAGATTGGGGCTGAGACCCAGTACTTC
>TRBV6-2/TRBV6-3|TRBJ1-2|14|few|TRBD1
CASSDRVPNYGYTF
TGTGCCAGCAGCGACAGGGTCCCTAACTATGGCTACACCTTC
>TRBV30|TRBJ2-7|15|-|TRBD2
CAWRAPLAGSYEQYF
TGTGCCTGGAGGGCGCCTCTAGCGGGATCCTACGAGCAGTACTTC
>TRBV6-5|TRBJ1-2|13|-|-
CASTPTVFYGYTF
TGTGCCAGCACCCCGACAGTCTTCTATGGCTACACCTTC
>TRBV6-5|TRBJ1-1|14|-|-
CASSFTSKNTEAFF
TGTGCCAGCAGTTTCACAAGTAAGAACACTGAAGCTTTCTTT
>TRBV14|TRBJ2-3|15|-|TRBD2
CASSQLAGLADTQYF
TGTGCCAGCAGCCAGCTAGCGGGACTGGCAGATACGCAGTATTTT
>TRBV7-6|TRBJ2-7|15|-|-
CASSPNRDLSYEQYF
TGTGCCAGCAGCCCTAACAGGGACCTCAGCTACGAGCAGTACTTC